Below, one TCR beta chain is given with its context. This specimen belongs to a study of T cell responses to AZD1222 COVID-19 vaccine. Sequenced by immunoSEQ multiplex PCR; TCRdb stores in-frame clones only, minus some. The table shows around 84,000 clones, with around 90% occurring only once. The CDR3 length is 14 residues. Germline assignment: CDR1 MDHEN and CDR2 SYDVKM. J lost 2 bases, V lost 8 bases, and 6 bases had no gene match. Material: peripheral blood, obtained on day 0 of AZD1222 vaccination. The sequence came from an adult in good health. V usage is TRBV28 and J usage is TRBJ1-3; 7 bases are shared with TRBD1. CDR3 amino acids: CASASGGPGNTIYF. CDR3 nucleotide sequence: TGTGCCAGCGCTTCAGGGGGGCCTGGAAACACCATATATTTT.